These 18 T cell receptor beta chains were all obtained from the same sample, sequenced in a study of CD8 T cells in ankylosing spondylitis. These TCRs' antigens remain unknown. General study results and limits: Roughly 8 highly homologous variants made up a TCR beta motif that seemed to typify ankylosing spondylitis blood.

TCRdb re-analysed the 5' RACE reads in MiXCR, keeping a single row per CDR3 protein. This sample carries approximately 500,000 distinct CDR3 sequences, 12% of them seen once, and the ten largest clones take 6.8%. The sequenced sample consisted of blood, either unsorted or a sorted T cell fraction (not recorded which). The receptors were gathered from a male donor with ankylosing spondylitis.

This clonotype appeared a few times. The V and J genes are TRBV5-6 and TRBJ1-2; D possibly corresponds to TRBD1 (6 bases). The V gene's germline CDR1 is SGHDT and CDR2 YYEEEE. This CDR3 is built from 13 residues. Between the trimmed V and J ends, which lost 4 bases and 5 bases, there was a span of 12 bases. The CDR3 DNA sequence: TGTGCCAGCAGCAGGATAGGGGGGTATGGCTACACCTTC. Translating gives CASSRIGGYGYTF.

Only a few counts were recorded for this clonotype. CDR3 in DNA: TGCGCCAGCAGCCAAGATCGGGAAAGGGGGCGGTTCTTC. This translates into CASSQDRERGRFF. J is TRBJ2-1 and V is TRBV4-1, with 7 bases identical to TRBD1. Germline lookup yields CDR1 MGHRA and CDR2 YSYEKL. V was pared by 0 bases and J by 15 bases, with 8 bases of the junction left unmatched. The CDR3 covers 13 residues.

This clonotype was observed a few times. The chain links TRBV6-5 to TRBJ2-5; D possibly uses TRBD1 or TRBD2 (5 bases each). The CDR3 is made up of 13 amino acids. Germline-derived CDR1 and CDR2 are MNHEY and SVGAGI. Trimming took 2 bases from V and 5 from J, leaving 9 bases between them. Here the CDR3 DNA reads TGTGCCAGCAGTTACGGGGGAGTGGAGACCCAGTACTTC. Protein sequence: CASSYGGVETQYF.

There are many counts of this clonotype. This chain joins TRBV11-2 and TRBJ1-1; TRBD1 matches at 8 bases. CDR3 length: 17 residues. With 5 bases clipped from V and 0 bases from J, the junction kept 11 bases outside the gene matches. CDR1 SGHAT and CDR2 FQNNGV come from the germline V gene. CDR3 bases: TGTGCCAGCAGCGTAAGACAGGGGAGTACCGTGAACACTGAAGCTTTCTTT. It yields the protein CASSVRQGSTVNTEAFF.

This clonotype occurred many times. This sequence joins TRBV6-1 and TRBJ2-1; D remains unclear. The V gene lost 0 bases and the J gene lost 5 bases, with 8 bases spanning the gap. This CDR3 has 14 residues. Germline values: CDR1 MNHNS, CDR2 SASEGT. DNA for the CDR3: TGTGCCAGCAGTGAAGCCCTAGACCACAATGAGCAGTTCTTC. Protein product: CASSEALDHNEQFF.

A few counts support this clonotype. At one end, the junction sequence differs from germline, possibly due to a read error. This rearrangement joins TRBV10-3 to TRBJ2-7, with D maybe TRBD1 (6 bases). CDR3 length equals 15 residues. The germline V gene encodes CDR1 ENHRY and CDR2 SYGVKD. The CDR3 nucleotides read TGTGCCATCAATAGGGACACCGGTACCTCCGACGAGCAGTACTTC. The encoded protein is CAINRDTGTSDEQYF.

This clonotype showed up many times. The chain has TRBV18 and TRBJ2-1; D is possibly TRBD1 or TRBD2 (5 bases each). This CDR3 comprises 16 residues. Germline V gene sequence: CDR1 KGHSH, CDR2 LQKENI. Trimming pared 3 bases from V and 5 bases from J, leaving 17 bases between. CDR3 DNA sequence: TGTGCCAGCTCACCCGTCTATCGACAGACTAACAATGAGCAGTTCTTC. Translated, it gives CASSPVYRQTNNEQFF.

CDR3 in DNA: TGTGCCAGCAGCCTTACTTTCTCTGGGGCCAACGTCCTGACTTTC. Translated: CASSLTFSGANVLTF. The rearrangement uses TRBV3-1 and TRBJ2-6; D is unclear. The germline V and J ends were trimmed by 4 bases and 0 bases, with 7 bases remaining between them. Germline values: CDR1 LGHDT, CDR2 YNNKEL (reference sequence). The CDR3 extends over 15 amino acids. Looking up the rest from reference TRBV3-1 and TRBJ2-6 gives the full variable domain: DTAVSQTPKYLVTQMGNDKSIKCEQNLGHDTMYWYKQDSKKFLKIMFSYNNKELIINETVPNRFSPKSPDKAHLNLHINSLELGDSAVYFCASSLTFSGANVLTFGAGSRLTVL.

The chain recombines TRBV2 with TRBJ2-4; D gene uncertain. Trimming took off 5 bases at V and 9 bases at J, with 11 bases between the two ends. CDR3 size: 12 residues. Per the germline V gene, CDR1 is SNHLY and CDR2 is FYNNEI. CDR3 residues: CASSLVEGIQYF. The CDR3 DNA reads TGTGCCAGCAGTCTGGTTGAAGGCATTCAGTACTTC.

There are a few counts of this clonotype. This chain connects TRBV5-1 to TRBJ2-7; D tentatively reads TRBD1 or TRBD2 (5 bases each). Germline V gives CDR1 SGHRS, CDR2 YFSETQ. The CDR3 is 18 residues long. With 1 base removed from V and 1 base from J, the gap between germline ends came to 21 bases. CDR3 loop: CASSLSMVGVQRSYEQYF. The DNA of the CDR3 is TGCGCCAGCAGCTTGTCAATGGTGGGGGTCCAGAGGTCCTACGAGCAGTACTTC.

This clonotype was detected a few times. This rearrangement joins TRBV12-3 or TRBV12-4 to TRBJ2-4, with 8 bases fitting TRBD1. V lost 3 bases and J lost 8; bases outside the gene matches: 6. The CDR3 has 14 amino acids. The CDR3 region has the DNA TGTGCCAGCAGTTTGGACAGGGTGTTGGACATTCAGTACTTC. It encodes CASSLDRVLDIQYF.

V gene TRBV3-1 combines with J gene TRBJ2-1, with 7 nucleotides matching TRBD2. V was clipped by 0 bases and J by 6 bases; unmatched bases: 8. Germline V gene sequence: CDR1 LGHDT, CDR2 YNNKEL (reference sequence). This CDR3 has 16 residues. The CDR3 reads CASSQDLGTISNEQFF. For the CDR3, the DNA is TGTGCCAGCAGCCAAGATTTGGGGACTATCTCCAATGAGCAGTTCTTC.

This clonotype has ten or more counts. J is TRBJ1-6 and V is TRBV14; D call uncertain. The length of the CDR3 is 18 residues. Looked up from germline, CDR1 is SGHDN and CDR2 is FVKESK. The V end lost 1 base, the J end lost 0 bases, and 13 bases lay between the germline ends. CDR3 sequence (DNA): TGTGCCAGCAGCCAAGGCACAATCGGGATCTCCTATAATTCACCCCTCCACTTT. Encoded protein: CASSQGTIGISYNSPLHF.

This clonotype has just a few counts. V usage is TRBV3-1 and J usage is TRBJ2-3; TRBD2 matches at 7 bases. Looked up from germline, CDR1 is LGHDT and CDR2 is YNNKEL (reference sequence). This CDR3 is 15 amino acids long. J lost 8 bases, V lost 7 bases, and 15 bases had no gene match. CDR3 protein: CASTPGGWEGGTQYF. The DNA of the CDR3 is TGTGCCAGCACCCCGGGAGGCTGGGAGGGCGGTACGCAGTATTTT.

The CDR3 reads CAISEALPAGPSTDTQYF. Written as DNA, the CDR3 is TGTGCCATCAGTGAGGCCCTTCCAGCGGGACCTAGCACAGATACGCAGTATTTT. The chain is built from TRBV10-3 and TRBJ2-3, with 7 bases that match TRBD2. The CDR3 totals 18 residues. Trimming removed 2 bases from V and 0 bases from J; junction bases left unmatched: 11. Germline V gives CDR1 ENHRY, CDR2 SYGVKD.

This clonotype was found many times. This chain links TRBV5-6 with TRBJ2-2, with 10 bases fitting TRBD1. The germline CDR1 and CDR2 sequences are SGHDT and YYEEEE. Losses at the gene ends were 3 bases for V and 4 bases for J; bases not matched to a gene: 6. The CDR3 loop spans 16 amino acids. For the CDR3, the DNA is TGTGCCAGCAGCTGGACGGGACAGGGGCCCACCGGGGAGCTGTTTTTT. The encoded protein is CASSWTGQGPTGELFF.

This clonotype was counted a few times. J is TRBJ2-5 and V is TRBV20-1; D is perhaps TRBD1 or TRBD2 (5 bases each). Germline V CDR1 and CDR2: DFQATT, SNEGSKA (reference sequence). The ends were cut back, 4 bases at V and 0 bases at J, with 15 bases in the middle. This CDR3 is 15 amino acids long. CDR3 protein: CSATHSGTDQETQYF. CDR3 DNA: TGCAGTGCTACTCATTCCGGGACGGACCAAGAGACCCAGTACTTC.

This chain joins TRBV7-9 and TRBJ1-4; D perhaps matches TRBD1 (5 bases). The germline V gene has CDR1 SEHNR and CDR2 FQNEAQ (reference sequence). V gave up 5 bases and J gave up 5 bases, with 9 bases separating them. The CDR3 has 13 amino acids. The CDR3 DNA follows: TGTGCCAGCAGCGAGGGGCTAAATGAAAAACTGTTTTTT. Translation: CASSEGLNEKLFF.